This T cell receptor (beta chain) appears in the sequencing data of a study of T cells in Graves' hyperthyroidism and ophthalmopathy (dated by TCRdb to between 2018 and 2021). For the wider study: Peripheral blood samples were taken at the time of initial diagnosis, prior to any treatment. Thyroid tissue and blood T-cell repertoires from six Graves' hyperthyroidism patients were also compared in the study. Prospective prediction of ophthalmopathy was tested in an independent validation cohort consisting of 18 hyperthyroidism patients and more than 15 patients who later progressed to ophthalmopathy. Following sampling, methimazole starting at 30 mg daily was given to hyperthyroidism patients, and high-dose intravenous methylprednisolone was given to ophthalmopathy patients. TCR Vbeta CDR3 sequencing of approximately 140 peripheral blood samples (under 45 ophthalmopathy, 75 hyperthyroidism and roughly 17 progressor patients) is reported in the paper. To identify TCR V-J signatures that set the groups apart, the researchers used a discovery cohort of more than 95 patients, made up of roughly 45 with Graves' ophthalmopathy and about 55 with stable Graves' hyperthyroidism. The approximately 90 discovery patients were randomly split 7:3 into training and test sets. General conclusions and limits of the study: Ophthalmopathy was separated from stable hyperthyroidism by a 13 V-J signature model, with 85% to 90% sensitivity and just over 81% specificity obtained in cross-validation and 80%/75% obtained in testing. Most expanded thyroid clonotypes (frequency above 0.001) were also detected in blood, suggesting blood repertoires may reflect thyroid immune responses. During validation, the model predicted progression to ophthalmopathy a median of roughly six months ahead of onset, with around 70% sensitivity and roughly 75% specificity. Sample size was not statistically predetermined, and investigators were not blinded to group allocation.

Stable Graves' hyperthyroidism was defined as no progression to ophthalmopathy during 18 months of follow-up. The hyperthyroidism patients were between 18 and 65 years old and newly diagnosed, with a disease duration of less than 2 months. Patients with uncontrolled infections, other autoimmune diseases, pregnancy or lactation were excluded. Diagnoses relied on clinical symptoms, serum thyroxine and TRAb, thyroid ultrasound and orbital computed tomography. PBMCs were isolated from approximately 10 ml of fresh peripheral blood by Ficoll-Paque density gradient centrifugation. Trizol reagent was used to extract total RNA, and RNA quality was then checked on an Agilent 2100 Bioanalyzer. About this clonotype itself: This clone's antigen is unknown. Nothing much larger sits one base from this clone, and base qualities are not available.

The V and J ends are trimmed by 1 base and 0 bases, leaving 7 bases between them. The CDR3 holds 16 amino acids from the cysteine to the phenylalanine. CDR3 DNA only is kept here, 48 bases in frame from base 1. Based on the germline V gene (reference sequence), the CDR1 and CDR2 sequences are LNHDA and SQIVND. The TCR beta CDR3 regions were amplified from RNA transcripts. The first round of RT-PCR for the TCR CDR3 was performed with the HTBI primer set and the Qiagen OneStep RT-PCR kit. The libraries were constructed in a second round of multiplex PCR and then size-selected and purified. Sequencing of the libraries was done on an Illumina HiSeq2000 using paired-end 100 bp reads. As for the authors' bioinformatics: SOAPnuke was used to process the raw data, throwing out any read that contained adapters or uncalled bases, had a mean Phred below 15, or lacked an exact constant-primer or identifier match. COPE v1.2.5 was used to merge high-quality paired reads, and clonotypes were defined as unique nucleotide sequences. MiTCR v1.1 was used to align the clonotypes against IMGT TRBV, TRBD and TRBJ reference segments. The analysis was restricted to V-J combinations with a frequency above 0.0001, which together covered roughly 99% of the repertoires. The TCS score was defined as F50 (clonal expansion) divided by E x V (chaos), with BLOSUM62-based TCRdist calculated between CDR3 peptides within each V-J. Welch's t-statistics and random forest reduced just over 500 V-J features to 13, which were used in a naive Bayes classifier (R e1071). TCRdb reprocessing: public reads trimmed at Q25 with fastp, clones called with MiXCR, in-frame beta chains kept. Each CDR3 protein gets just one entry, which takes the most common genes and DNA from the rows behind it. TCRdb's processing, not the authors', yielded these V and J calls. This sample lists roughly 110,000 distinct CDR3 sequences; 15% to 20% were detected once. Around 42% of the sample rests with the top ten.

The chain is made from TRBV19 and TRBJ2-6; the D gene remains uncertain. The sample comprised blood. The source is a woman aged 50 to 60 with Graves' hyperthyroidism. Read as DNA, the sequence is TGTGCCAGTAGTATAGCGACAAGCTCTGGGGCCAACGTCCTGACTTTC. The resulting protein is CASSIATSSGANVLTF. The entire variable domain, with the stretches around the CDR3 drawn from the reference TRBV19 and TRBJ2-6 proteins, is DGGITQSPKYLFRKEGQNVTLSCEQNLNHDAMYWYRQDPGQGLRLIYYSQIVNDFQKGDIAEGYSVSREKKESFPLTVTSAQKNPTAFYLCASSIATSSGANVLTFGAGSRLTVL.